Here is one T cell receptor (beta chain) with its context. What it binds is not known. Naive CD8 libraries came from approximately 20,000 to 1,000,000 sorted cells with 10%, 30% or 50% RNA. CD8+CD4-CCR7+CD45RA+ cells were sorted as naive CD8 T cells. The data stem from a study of molecular identifiers for immune sequencing clone quantification. Study summary: Replicates involved a five-way split of RNA from around 20,000 or 99,000 naive CD8 cells, with sequencing of four. Study-level points and caveats: In CMV-specific effectors, clones above 20 copies held over 97% of molecules; naive, under 1%.

CDR1 is SEHNR and CDR2 is FQNEAQ in the germline V gene (reference sequence). This CDR3 is built from 15 residues. Unmatched junction bases numbered 4, after V lost 0 bases and J lost 4 bases. TCRdb reanalysed the PCR reads using MiXCR and keeps one entry per CDR3 protein. This sample carries roughly 97,000 distinct CDR3 sequences, roughly 26% of them seen once, and the ten largest clones take about 0.99%. This receptor was obtained from a human donor in good health. Some libraries in this study had Jurkat cell RNA spiked in. The sequenced sample was naive CD8+ T cells from blood, with Jurkat cell RNA spiked in. Subset denoted: FACS-sorted CD8+CD4-CCR7+CD45RA+ naive T cells. The chain links TRBV7-9 to TRBJ1-1; 8 nucleotides match TRBD1. The CDR3 loop reads CASSLARTGPTEAFF. The CDR3 DNA sequence: TGTGCCAGCAGCTTAGCACGGACAGGGCCCACTGAAGCTTTCTTT.